The clone carrying this TCR beta chain was detected a few times. Some clones are missing from TCRdb's copy, which holds only in-frame ones; the method was immunoSEQ multiplex PCR. The sample holds 10,000 or so clones, roughly 29% seen once. These data belong to a study of graft-versus-host responses after intestinal transplantation. The CDR3 covers 15 residues. V lost 2 bases, J lost 5 bases, and 4 bases stayed unmatched. Germline CDR1 is SNHLY and CDR2 is FYNNEI. The gene calls are TRBV2 and TRBJ1-2; 11 bases are a match to TRBD1. The material was alloreactive CD4+ T cells from a mixed lymphocyte reaction culture, obtained before intestinal transplant. This sample's subset: CFSE-low proliferating T cells sorted from roughly 6-day pre-transplant mixed lymphocyte reaction (GvH or HvG direction). The sequence came from a human patient who received an intestinal transplant. The CDR3 DNA reads TGTGCCAGCAGTGAAACCGGGACAGGGGGGTATGGCTACACCTTC. Translation: CASSETGTGGYGYTF.